The source of this TCR beta chain is a study of blood T cell repertoires in COVID-19. Study at large: Whether acute or convalescent, the COVID-19 samples came from the United States, Italy and Spain.

Libraries were prepared by immunoSEQ multiplex PCR; TCRdb keeps only in-frame clonotypes and omits some of them. The sample has over 150,000 clones; about 84% are singletons. CDR3 length equals 17 residues. Germline V CDR1 and CDR2: LNHDA, SQIVND (reference sequence). The ends lost 5 bases at V and 1 base at J; junction bases unmatched: 11. The TCR originated in a human donor in a cohort sampled during active COVID-19. Material for sequencing was peripheral blood. The V gene is TRBV19, the J gene TRBJ1-1; 9 positions agree with TRBD1. CDR3 sequence: CASSPMGDRVGNTEAFF. The CDR3 DNA reads TGTGCCAGTAGTCCAATGGGGGACAGGGTCGGGAACACTGAAGCTTTCTTT.